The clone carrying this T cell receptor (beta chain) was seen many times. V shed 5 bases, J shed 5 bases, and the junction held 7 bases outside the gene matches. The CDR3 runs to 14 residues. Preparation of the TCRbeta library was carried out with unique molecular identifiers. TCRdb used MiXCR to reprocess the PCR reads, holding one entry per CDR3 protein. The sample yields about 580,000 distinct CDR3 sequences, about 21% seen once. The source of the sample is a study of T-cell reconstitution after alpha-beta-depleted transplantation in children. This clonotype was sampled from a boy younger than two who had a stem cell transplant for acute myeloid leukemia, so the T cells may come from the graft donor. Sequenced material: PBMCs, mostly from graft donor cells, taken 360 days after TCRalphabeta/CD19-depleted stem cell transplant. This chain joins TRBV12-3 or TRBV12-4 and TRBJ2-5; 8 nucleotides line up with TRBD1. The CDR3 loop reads CASSTGQGMETQYF. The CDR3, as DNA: TGTGCCAGCAGTACCGGACAGGGAATGGAGACCCAGTACTTC.